This T cell receptor (beta chain) was obtained from a study of HIV-infected patients and healthy controls. 400 to 550 ng RNA was reverse transcribed with alpha and beta constant-region primers. Alpha and beta chain libraries were made separately by chain-specific third strand synthesis with multiplexing indices. TCRdb re-derived calls from the 5' RACE reads in MiXCR, one entry per CDR3 protein. The sample includes approximately 12,000 distinct CDR3 sequences, under 6.5% of them seen just once. Whole blood was used without fractionation, so all unsorted peripheral T cells were included. Specimen: blood. This clonotype originated in an adult in good health.

CDR3 residues: CASSTQRDEQFF. The CDR3 region has the DNA TGTGCCAGCTCAACCCAGAGGGATGAGCAGTTCTTC. J is TRBJ2-1 and V is TRBV18; maybe TRBD2 (5 bases). CDR1 and CDR2 from the germline V gene are KGHSH and LQKENI. Trimming removed 5 bases at V and 8 bases at J, with 10 bases between. This CDR3 spans 12 amino acids.